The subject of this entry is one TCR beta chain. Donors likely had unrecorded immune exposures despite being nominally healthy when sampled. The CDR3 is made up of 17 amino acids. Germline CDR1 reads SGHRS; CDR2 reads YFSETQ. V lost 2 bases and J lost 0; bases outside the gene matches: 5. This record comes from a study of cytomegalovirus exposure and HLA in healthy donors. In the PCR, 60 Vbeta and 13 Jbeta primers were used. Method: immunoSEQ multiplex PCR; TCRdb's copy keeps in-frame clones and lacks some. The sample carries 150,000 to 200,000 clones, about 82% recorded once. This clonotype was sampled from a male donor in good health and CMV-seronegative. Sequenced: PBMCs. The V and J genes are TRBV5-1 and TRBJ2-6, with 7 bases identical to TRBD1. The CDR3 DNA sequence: TGCGCCAGCAGCTTCACCACAGGGGTCTCTGGGGCCAACGTCCTGACTTTC. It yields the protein CASSFTTGVSGANVLTF.